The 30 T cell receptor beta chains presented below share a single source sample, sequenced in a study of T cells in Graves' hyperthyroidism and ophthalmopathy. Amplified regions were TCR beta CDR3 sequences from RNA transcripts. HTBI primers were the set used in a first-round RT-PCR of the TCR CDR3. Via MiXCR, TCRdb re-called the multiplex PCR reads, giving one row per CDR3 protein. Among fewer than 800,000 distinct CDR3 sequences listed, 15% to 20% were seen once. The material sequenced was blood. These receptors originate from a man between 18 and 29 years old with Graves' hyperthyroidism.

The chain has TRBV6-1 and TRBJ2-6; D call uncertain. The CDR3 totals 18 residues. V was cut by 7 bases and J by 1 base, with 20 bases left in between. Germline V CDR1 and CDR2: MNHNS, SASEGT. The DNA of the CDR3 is TGTGCCAGCACAGACACCTCTAGGCCCTTTTCTGGGGCCAACGTCCTGACTTTC. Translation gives CASTDTSRPFSGANVLTF.

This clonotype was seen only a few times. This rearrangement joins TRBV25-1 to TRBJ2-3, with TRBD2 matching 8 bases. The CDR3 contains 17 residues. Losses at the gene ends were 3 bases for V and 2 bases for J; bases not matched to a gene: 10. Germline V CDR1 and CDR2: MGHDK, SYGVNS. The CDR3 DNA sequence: TGTGCCAGCAGTGATTACGGGAGGGCGACCCTCACAGATACGCAGTATTTT. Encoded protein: CASSDYGRATLTDTQYF. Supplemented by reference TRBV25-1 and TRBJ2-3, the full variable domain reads EADIYQTPRYLVIGTGKKITLECSQTMGHDKMYWYQQDPGMELHLIHYSYGVNSTEKGDLSSESTVSRIRTEHFPLTLESARPSHTSQYLCASSDYGRATLTDTQYFGPGTRLTVL.

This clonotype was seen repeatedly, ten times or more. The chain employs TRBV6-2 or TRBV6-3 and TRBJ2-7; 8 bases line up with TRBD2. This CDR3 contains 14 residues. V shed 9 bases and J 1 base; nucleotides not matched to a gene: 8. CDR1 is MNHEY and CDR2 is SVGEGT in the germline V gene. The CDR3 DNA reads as TGTGCCAGTTTCGGGACTAGAAGGTCCTACGAGCAGTACTTC. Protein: CASFGTRRSYEQYF.

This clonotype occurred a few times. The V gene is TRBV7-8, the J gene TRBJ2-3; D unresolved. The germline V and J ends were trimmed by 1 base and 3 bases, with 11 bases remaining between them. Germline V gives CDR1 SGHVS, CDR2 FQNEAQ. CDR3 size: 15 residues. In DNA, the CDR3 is TGTGCCAGCAGCTTAGGTCTAGATTTGACAGATACGCAGTATTTT. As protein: CASSLGLDLTDTQYF.

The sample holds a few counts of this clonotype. The CDR3 DNA is TGCAGCGTTGAACCGGGCGGCGCAGATACGCAGTATTTT. It codes for CSVEPGGADTQYF. V is TRBV29-1 and J is TRBJ2-3; no reliable D call. CDR3 length: 13 amino acids. The germline gives CDR1 SQVTM, CDR2 ANQGSEA. Trimming shortened V by 2 bases and J by 4 bases, and 10 bases separated the two germline ends.

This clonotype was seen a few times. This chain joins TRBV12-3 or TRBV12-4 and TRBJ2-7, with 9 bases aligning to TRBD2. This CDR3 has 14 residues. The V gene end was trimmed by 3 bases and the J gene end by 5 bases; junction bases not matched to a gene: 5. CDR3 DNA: TGTGCCAGCAGTTTGCTAGCGGGAAGCCACGAGCAGTACTTC. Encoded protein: CASSLLAGSHEQYF.

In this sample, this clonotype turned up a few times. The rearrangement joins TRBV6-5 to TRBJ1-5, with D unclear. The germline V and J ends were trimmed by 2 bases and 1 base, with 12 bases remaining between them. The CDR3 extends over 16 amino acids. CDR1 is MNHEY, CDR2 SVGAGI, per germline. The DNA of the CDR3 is TGTGCCAGCAGTTACGGCCCGGCGGTCAGCAATCAGCCCCAGCATTTT. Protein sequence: CASSYGPAVSNQPQHF.

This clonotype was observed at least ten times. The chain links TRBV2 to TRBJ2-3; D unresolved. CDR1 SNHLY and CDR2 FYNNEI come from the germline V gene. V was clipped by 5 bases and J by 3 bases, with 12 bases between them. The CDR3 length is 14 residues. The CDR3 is CASSNRVTTDTQYF. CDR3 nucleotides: TGTGCCAGCAGTAATAGGGTAACTACAGATACGCAGTATTTT.

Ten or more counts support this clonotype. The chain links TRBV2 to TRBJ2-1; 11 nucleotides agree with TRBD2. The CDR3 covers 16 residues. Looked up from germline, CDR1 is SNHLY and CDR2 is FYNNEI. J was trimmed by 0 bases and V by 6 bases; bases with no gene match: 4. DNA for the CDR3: TGTGCCAGCAGGGAGGGACTAGCGGACTCCTACAATGAGCAGTTCTTC. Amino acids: CASREGLADSYNEQFF.

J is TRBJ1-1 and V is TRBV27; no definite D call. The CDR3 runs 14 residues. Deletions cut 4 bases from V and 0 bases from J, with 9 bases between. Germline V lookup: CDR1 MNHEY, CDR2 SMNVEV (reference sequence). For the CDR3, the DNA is TGTGCCAGCAGTTCGAGGCCCATGAACACTGAAGCTTTCTTT. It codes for CASSSRPMNTEAFF.

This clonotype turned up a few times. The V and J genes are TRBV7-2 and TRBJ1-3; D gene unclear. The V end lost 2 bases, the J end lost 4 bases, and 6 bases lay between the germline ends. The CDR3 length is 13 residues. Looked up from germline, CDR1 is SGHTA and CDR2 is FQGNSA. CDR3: CASSLSVGNTIYF. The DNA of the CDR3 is TGTGCCAGCAGCTTATCGGTGGGAAACACCATATATTTT.

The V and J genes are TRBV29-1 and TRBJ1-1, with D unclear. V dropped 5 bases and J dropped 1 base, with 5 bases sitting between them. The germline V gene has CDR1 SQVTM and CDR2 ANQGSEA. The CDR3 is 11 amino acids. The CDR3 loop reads CSVYTNTEAFF. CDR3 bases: TGCAGCGTTTACACGAACACTGAAGCTTTCTTT.

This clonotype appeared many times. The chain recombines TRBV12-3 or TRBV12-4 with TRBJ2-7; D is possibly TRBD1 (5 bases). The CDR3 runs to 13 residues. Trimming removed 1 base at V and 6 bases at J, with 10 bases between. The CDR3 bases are TGTGCCAGCAGTTTAGATTCAGGGTTCGAGCAGTACTTC. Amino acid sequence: CASSLDSGFEQYF.

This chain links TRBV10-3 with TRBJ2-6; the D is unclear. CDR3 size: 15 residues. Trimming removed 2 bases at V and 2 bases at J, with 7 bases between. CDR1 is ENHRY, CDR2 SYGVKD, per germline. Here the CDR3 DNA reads TGTGCCATCAGTGAGACAGACCCTGGGGCCAACGTCCTGACTTTC. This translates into CAISETDPGANVLTF.

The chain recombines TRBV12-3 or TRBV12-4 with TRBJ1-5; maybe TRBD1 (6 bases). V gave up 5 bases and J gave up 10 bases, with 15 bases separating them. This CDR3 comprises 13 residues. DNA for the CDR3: TGTGCCAGCAGTCGGGCCAGGGGAGATCCCCAGCATTTT. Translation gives CASSRARGDPQHF.

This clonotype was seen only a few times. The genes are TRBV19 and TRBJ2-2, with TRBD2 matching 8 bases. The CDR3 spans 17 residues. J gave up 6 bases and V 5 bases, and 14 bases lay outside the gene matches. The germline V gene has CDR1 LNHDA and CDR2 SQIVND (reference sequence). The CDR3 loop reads CASSPSTSGGASGELFF. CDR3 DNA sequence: TGTGCCAGTAGTCCATCTACTAGCGGAGGAGCTTCCGGGGAGCTGTTTTTT.

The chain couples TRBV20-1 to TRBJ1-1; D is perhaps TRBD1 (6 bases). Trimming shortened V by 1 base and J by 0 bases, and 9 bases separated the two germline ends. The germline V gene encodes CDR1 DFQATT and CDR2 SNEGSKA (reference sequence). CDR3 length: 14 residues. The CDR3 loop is CSARVGGLNTEAFF. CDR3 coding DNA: TGCAGTGCTAGAGTCGGGGGGCTGAACACTGAAGCTTTCTTT.

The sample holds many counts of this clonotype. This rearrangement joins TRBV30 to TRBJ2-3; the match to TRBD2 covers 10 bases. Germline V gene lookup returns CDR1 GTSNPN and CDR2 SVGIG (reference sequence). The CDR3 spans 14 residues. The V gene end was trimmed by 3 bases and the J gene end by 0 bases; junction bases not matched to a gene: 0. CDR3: CAWRGLASTDTQYF. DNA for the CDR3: TGTGCCTGGAGGGGACTAGCGAGCACAGATACGCAGTATTTT. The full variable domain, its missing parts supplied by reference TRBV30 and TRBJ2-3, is SQTIHQWPATLVQPVGSPLSLECTVEGTSNPNLYWYRQAAGRGLQLLFYSVGIGQISSEVPQNLSASRPQDRQFILSSKKLLLSDSGFYLCAWRGLASTDTQYFGPGTRLTVL.

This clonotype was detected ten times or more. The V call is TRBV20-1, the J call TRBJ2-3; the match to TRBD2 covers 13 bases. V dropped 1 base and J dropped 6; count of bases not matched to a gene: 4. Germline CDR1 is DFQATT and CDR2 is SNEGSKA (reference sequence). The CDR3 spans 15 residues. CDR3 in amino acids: CSARGGTSGADTQYF. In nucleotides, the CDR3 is TGCAGTGCTAGAGGAGGGACTAGCGGGGCGGATACGCAGTATTTT.

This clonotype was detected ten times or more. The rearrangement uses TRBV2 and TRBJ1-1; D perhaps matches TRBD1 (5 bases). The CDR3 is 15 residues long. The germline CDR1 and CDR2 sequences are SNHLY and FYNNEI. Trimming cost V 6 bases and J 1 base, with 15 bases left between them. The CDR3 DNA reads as TGTGCCAGCAGCCCCGGGGCAGGATGGAACACTGAAGCTTTCTTT. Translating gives CASSPGAGWNTEAFF.

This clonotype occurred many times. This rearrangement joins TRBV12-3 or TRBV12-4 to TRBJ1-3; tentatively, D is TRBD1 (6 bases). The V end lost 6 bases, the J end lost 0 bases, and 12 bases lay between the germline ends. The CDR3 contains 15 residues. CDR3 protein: CASSPGTYSGNTIYF. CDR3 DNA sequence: TGTGCCAGCAGCCCCGGGACATACTCTGGAAACACCATATATTTT.

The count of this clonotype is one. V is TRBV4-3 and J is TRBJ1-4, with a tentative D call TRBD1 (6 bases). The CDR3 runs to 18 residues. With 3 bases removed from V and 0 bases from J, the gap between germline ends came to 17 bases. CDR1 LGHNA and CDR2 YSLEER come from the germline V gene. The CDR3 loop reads CASSQDTGFFATNEKLFF. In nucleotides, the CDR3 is TGCGCCAGCAGCCAGGACACAGGGTTCTTTGCAACTAATGAAAAACTGTTTTTT.

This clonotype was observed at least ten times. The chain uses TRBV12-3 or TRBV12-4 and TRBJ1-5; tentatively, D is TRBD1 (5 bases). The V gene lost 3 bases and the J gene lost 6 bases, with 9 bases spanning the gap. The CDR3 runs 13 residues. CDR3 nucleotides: TGTGCCAGCAGTTTGCAGGGCGGTCAGCCCCAGCATTTT. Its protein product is CASSLQGGQPQHF.

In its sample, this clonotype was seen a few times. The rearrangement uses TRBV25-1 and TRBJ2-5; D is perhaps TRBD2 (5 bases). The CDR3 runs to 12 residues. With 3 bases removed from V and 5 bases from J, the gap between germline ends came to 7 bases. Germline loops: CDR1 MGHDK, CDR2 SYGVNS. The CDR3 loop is CASSDGSETQYF. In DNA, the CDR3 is TGTGCCAGCAGTGATGGGAGTGAGACCCAGTACTTC. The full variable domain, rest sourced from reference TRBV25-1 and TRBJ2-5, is EADIYQTPRYLVIGTGKKITLECSQTMGHDKMYWYQQDPGMELHLIHYSYGVNSTEKGDLSSESTVSRIRTEHFPLTLESARPSHTSQYLCASSDGSETQYFGPGTRLLVL.

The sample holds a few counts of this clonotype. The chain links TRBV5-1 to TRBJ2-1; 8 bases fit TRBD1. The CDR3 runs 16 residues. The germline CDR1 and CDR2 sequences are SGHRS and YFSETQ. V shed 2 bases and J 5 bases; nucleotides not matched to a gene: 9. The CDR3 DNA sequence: TGCGCCAGCAGCTTCAGCTCTGGACAGGGCGACAATGAGCAGTTCTTC. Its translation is CASSFSSGQGDNEQFF.

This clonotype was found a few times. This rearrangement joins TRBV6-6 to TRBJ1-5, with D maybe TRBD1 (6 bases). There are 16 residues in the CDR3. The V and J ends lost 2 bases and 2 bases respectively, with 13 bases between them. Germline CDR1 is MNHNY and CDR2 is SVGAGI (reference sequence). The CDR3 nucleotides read TGTGCCAGCAGTTACCGGGGGCGAAGGGGCAATCAGCCCCAGCATTTT. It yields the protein CASSYRGRRGNQPQHF.

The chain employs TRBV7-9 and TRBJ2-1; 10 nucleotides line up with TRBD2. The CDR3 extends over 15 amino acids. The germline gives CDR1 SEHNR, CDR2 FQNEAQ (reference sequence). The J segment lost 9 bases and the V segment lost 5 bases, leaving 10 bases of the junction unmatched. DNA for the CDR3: TGTGCCAGCAGCCTCCATAGCGGGAGGAACGGTGAGCAGTTCTTC. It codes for CASSLHSGRNGEQFF.

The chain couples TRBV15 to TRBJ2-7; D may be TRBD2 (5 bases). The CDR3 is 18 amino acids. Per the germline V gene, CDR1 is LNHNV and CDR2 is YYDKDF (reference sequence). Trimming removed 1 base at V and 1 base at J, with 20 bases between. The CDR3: CATSRGTGAGVWSYEQYF. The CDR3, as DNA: TGTGCCACCAGCAGAGGGACTGGCGCCGGGGTGTGGTCCTACGAGCAGTACTTC.

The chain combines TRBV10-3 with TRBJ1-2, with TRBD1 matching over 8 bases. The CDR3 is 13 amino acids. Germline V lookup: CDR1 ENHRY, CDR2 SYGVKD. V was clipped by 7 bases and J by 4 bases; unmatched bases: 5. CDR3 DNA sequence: TGTGCCATCAAGGACAGGGCGGGCTATGGCTACACCTTC. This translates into CAIKDRAGYGYTF.

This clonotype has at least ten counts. CDR3 coding DNA: TGTGCCAGCAGCTTAAGGACAGGGCATCAAGTTACGCAGTATTTT. This gives the protein CASSLRTGHQVTQYF. The rearrangement joins TRBV11-2 to TRBJ2-3, with 8 bases aligning to TRBD1. Germline V gene lookup returns CDR1 SGHAT and CDR2 FQNNGV. V dropped 2 bases and J dropped 8; count of bases not matched to a gene: 9. This CDR3 is 15 amino acids long.